One and the same sample provided the 2 T cell receptor beta chains below, sequenced in a study of T cells after yellow fever vaccination (dated by TCRdb to the late 2010s). The library was made by 5' RACE. Sequenced on an Illumina HiSeq 2500. Through fastp at Q25 and MiXCR, TCRdb rebuilt clones from the public reads, retaining in-frame beta chains. CDR3 protein sequences are deduplicated, and each keeps its most common genes and DNA. This sample gives around 550,000 distinct CDR3 sequences in total; over 15% of them show up just once. Approximately 15% of the sample lies in the top ten. The sample's treatment or condition label, decoded: live attenuated yellow fever vaccine strain. Sequences were derived from PBMCs, sampled 15 days after the yellow fever booster vaccination. All receptors come from a man aged 25-45 years who received the YFV17D yellow fever vaccine.

Only a few counts were recorded for this clonotype. This chain links TRBV20-1 with TRBJ2-3, with a weak D call TRBD2 (6 bases). The CDR3 extends over 17 amino acids. V lost 3 bases and J 0 bases, leaving 19 bases between the germline ends. CDR1 is DFQATT, CDR2 SNEGSKA, per germline (reference sequence). In DNA form, the CDR3 reads TGCAGTGCTAGGGGTTTTAGCGGTGTCTCTAGCACAGATACGCAGTATTTT. This encodes CSARGFSGVSSTDTQYF.

The chain combines TRBV6-6 with TRBJ2-1, with D perhaps TRBD2 (6 bases). V was clipped by 5 bases and J by 8 bases, with 10 bases between them. The length of the CDR3 is 12 residues. Looked up from germline, CDR1 is MNHNY and CDR2 is SVGAGI (reference sequence). The CDR3 here is CASSPTSDEQFF. The CDR3 region has the DNA TGTGCCAGCAGTCCGACTAGTGATGAGCAGTTCTTC.